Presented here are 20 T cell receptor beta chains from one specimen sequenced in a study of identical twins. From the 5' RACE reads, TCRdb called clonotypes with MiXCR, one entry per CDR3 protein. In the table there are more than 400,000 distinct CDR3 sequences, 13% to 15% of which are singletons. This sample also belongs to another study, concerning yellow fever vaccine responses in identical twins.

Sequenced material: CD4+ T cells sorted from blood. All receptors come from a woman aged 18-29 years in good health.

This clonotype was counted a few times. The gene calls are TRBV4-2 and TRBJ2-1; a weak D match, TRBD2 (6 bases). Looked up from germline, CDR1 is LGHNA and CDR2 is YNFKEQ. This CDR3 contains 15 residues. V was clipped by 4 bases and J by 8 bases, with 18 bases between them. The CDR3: CASSPRLGLLDEQFF. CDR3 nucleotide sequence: TGTGCCAGCAGCCCGAGACTGGGACTCCTCGATGAGCAGTTCTTC.

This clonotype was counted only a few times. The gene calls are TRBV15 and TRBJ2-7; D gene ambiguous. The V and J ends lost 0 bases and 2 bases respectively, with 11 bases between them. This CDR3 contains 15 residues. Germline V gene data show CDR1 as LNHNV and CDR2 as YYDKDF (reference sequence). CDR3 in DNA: TGTGCCACCAGCAGAGATGGGGTAGGCACCTACGAGCAGTACGTC. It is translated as CATSRDGVGTYEQYV.

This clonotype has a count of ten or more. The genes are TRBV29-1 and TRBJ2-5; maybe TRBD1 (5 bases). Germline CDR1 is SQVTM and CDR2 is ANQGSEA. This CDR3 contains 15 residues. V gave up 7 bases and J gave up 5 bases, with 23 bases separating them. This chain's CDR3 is CSATTSQGVLETQYF. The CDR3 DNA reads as TGCAGCGCTACAACCTCGCAGGGTGTATTGGAGACCCAGTACTTC.

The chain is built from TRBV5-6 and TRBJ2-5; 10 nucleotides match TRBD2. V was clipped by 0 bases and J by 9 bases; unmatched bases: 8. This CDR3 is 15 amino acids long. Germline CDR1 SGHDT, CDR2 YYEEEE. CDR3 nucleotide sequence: TGTGCCAGCAGCTTGGCGTGGCTAGCGGGAGTGGCCCAGTACTTC. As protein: CASSLAWLAGVAQYF.

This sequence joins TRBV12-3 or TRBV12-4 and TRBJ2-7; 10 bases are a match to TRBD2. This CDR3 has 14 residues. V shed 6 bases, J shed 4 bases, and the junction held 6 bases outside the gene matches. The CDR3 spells CASRPSGSGYEQYF. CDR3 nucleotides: TGTGCCAGCAGACCTAGCGGGAGTGGGTACGAGCAGTACTTC.

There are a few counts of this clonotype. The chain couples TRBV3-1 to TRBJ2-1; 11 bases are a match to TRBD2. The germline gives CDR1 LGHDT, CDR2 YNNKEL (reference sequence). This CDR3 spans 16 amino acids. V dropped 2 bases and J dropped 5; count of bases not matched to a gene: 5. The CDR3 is CASSQPSGGSNNEQFF. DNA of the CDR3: TGTGCCAGCAGCCAACCTAGCGGGGGGTCAAACAATGAGCAGTTCTTC.

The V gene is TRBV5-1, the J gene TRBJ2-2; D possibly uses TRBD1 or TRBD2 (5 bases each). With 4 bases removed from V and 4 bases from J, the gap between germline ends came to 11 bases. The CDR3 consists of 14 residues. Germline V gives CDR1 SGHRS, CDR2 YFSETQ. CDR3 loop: CASSPGPGTGELFF. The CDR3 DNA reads TGCGCCAGCAGCCCGGGACCAGGCACCGGGGAGCTGTTTTTT.

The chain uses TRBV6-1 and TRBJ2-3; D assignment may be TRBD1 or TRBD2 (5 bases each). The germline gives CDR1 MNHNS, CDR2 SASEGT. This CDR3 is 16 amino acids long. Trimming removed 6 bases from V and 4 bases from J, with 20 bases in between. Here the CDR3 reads CASSPWGKVGPDTQYF. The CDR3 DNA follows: TGTGCCAGCAGCCCCTGGGGGAAGGTCGGTCCAGATACGCAGTATTTT.

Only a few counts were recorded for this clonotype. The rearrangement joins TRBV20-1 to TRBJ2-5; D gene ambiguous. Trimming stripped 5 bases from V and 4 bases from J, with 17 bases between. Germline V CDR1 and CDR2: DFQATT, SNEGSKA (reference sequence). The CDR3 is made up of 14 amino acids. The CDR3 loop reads CSAGKTGSGETQYF. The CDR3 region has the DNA TGCAGTGCTGGAAAAACGGGCTCGGGAGAGACCCAGTACTTC.

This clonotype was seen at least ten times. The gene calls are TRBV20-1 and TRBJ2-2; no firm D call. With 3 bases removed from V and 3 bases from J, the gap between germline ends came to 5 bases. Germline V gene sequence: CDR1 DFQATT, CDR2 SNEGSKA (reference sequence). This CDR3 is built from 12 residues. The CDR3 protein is CSASTDTGELFF. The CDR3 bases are TGCAGTGCTAGTACGGACACCGGGGAGCTGTTTTTT.

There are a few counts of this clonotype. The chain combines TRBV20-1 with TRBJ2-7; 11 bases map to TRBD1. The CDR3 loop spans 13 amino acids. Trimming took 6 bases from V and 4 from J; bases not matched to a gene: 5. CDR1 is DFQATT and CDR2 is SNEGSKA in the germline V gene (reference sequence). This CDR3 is CSAYRDRGYEQYF. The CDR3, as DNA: TGCAGTGCCTACCGGGACAGGGGGTACGAGCAGTACTTC.

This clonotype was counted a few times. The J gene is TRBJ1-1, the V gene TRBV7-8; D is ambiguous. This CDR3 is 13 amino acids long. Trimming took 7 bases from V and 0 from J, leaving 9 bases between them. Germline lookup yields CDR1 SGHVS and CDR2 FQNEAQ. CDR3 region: CASTSSLNTEAFF. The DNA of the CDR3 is TGTGCCAGCACCTCGTCTCTGAACACTGAAGCTTTCTTT. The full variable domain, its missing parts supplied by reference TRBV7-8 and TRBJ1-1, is GAGVSQSPRYKVAKRGQDVALRCDPISGHVSLFWYQQALGQGPEFLTYFQNEAQLDKSGLPSDRFFAERPEGSVSTLKIQRTQQEDSAVYLCASTSSLNTEAFFGQGTRLTVV.

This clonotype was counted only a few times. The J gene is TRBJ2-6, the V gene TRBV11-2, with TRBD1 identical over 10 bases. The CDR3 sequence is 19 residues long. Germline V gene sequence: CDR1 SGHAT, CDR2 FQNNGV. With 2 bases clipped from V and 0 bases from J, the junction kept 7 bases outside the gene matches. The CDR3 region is CASSLRGQGQDSGANVLTF. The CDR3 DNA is TGTGCCAGCAGCTTACGGGGACAGGGGCAAGACTCTGGGGCCAACGTCCTGACTTTC.

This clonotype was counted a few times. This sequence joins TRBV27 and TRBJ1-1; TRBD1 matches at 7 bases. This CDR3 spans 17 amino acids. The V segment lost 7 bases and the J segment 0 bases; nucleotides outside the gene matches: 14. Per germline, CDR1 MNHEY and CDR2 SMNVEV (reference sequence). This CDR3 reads CASKLKGAGVLNTEAFF. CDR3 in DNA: TGTGCCAGCAAGTTGAAGGGGGCTGGGGTGTTGAACACTGAAGCTTTCTTT.

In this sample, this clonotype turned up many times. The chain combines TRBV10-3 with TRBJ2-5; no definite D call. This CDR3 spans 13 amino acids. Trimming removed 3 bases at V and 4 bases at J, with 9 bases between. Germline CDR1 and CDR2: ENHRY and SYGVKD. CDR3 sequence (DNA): TGTGCCATCAGTGATGCTTCGTTAGAGACCCAGTACTTC. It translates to CAISDASLETQYF.

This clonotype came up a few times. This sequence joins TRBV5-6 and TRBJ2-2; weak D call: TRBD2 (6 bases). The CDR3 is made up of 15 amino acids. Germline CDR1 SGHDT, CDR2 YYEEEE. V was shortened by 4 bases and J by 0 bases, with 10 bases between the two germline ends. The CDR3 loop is CASSRGSPNTGELFF. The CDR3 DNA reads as TGTGCCAGCAGCCGGGGGTCTCCGAACACCGGGGAGCTGTTTTTT.

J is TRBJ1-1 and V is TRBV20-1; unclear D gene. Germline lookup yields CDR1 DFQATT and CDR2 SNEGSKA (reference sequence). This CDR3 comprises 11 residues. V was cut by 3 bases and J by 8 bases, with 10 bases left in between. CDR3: CSASFRVEAFF. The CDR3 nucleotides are TGCAGTGCTAGTTTCCGAGTGGAAGCTTTCTTT.

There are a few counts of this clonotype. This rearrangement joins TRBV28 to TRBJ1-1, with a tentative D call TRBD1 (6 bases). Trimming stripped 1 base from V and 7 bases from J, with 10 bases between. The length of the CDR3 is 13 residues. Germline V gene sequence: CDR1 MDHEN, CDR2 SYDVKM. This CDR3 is CASSLFEGGEAFF. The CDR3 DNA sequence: TGTGCCAGCAGTTTATTCGAAGGGGGTGAAGCTTTCTTT.

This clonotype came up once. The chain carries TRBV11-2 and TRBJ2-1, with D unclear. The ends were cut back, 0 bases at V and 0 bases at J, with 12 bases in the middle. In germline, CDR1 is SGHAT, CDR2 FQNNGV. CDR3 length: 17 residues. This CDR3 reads CASSLDGAGTSYNEQFF. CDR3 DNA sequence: TGTGCCAGCAGCTTAGATGGAGCCGGAACCTCCTACAATGAGCAGTTCTTC.

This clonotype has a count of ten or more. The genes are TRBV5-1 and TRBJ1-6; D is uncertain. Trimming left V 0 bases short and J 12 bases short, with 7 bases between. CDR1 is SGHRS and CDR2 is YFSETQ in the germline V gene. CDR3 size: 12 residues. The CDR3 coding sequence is TGCGCCAGCAGCTTGGAGGCCGGACCCCTCCACTTT. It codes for CASSLEAGPLHF.